This T cell receptor beta chain originates from a study of blood T cell repertoires in COVID-19. Profiled with immunoSEQ multiplex PCR; TCRdb holds only in-frame clones, not every one. The sample holds about 480,000 clones; approximately 88% are singletons and the top ten take around an eighth. In its sample, this clone was seen a few times. This CDR3 region has 14 residues. The V and J ends lost 7 bases and 1 base respectively, with 10 bases between them. CDR1 SEHNR and CDR2 FQNEAQ come from the germline V gene (reference sequence). The clonotype originates from a woman between 45 and 65 years old with COVID-19, enrolled during active disease. The chain recombines TRBV7-9 with TRBJ2-2, with D perhaps matching TRBD2 (6 bases). What was sequenced was peripheral blood. The CDR3 region has the DNA TGTGCCAGCATTCGGGGGAAGAACACCGGGGAGCTGTTTTTT. Encoded protein: CASIRGKNTGELFF.